This T cell receptor (beta chain) was sequenced during a study of T cell responses to AZD1222 COVID-19 vaccine (dated by TCRdb to 2020 to 2023). As for the study more broadly: AZD1222 recipients given second doses at about 4 weeks or at about 12 weeks were pooled, since spike-specific TCR depth and breadth were not found to differ between the two schedules. Trial participants were enrolled by age into 18-55, 56-69 and 70-plus year subgroups, with around 150, 28 and 57 TCR-sequenced participants respectively. TCR sequencing was performed for about 250 trial participants, of whom about 200 were given two doses of AZD1222 and around 25 were given two doses of MenACWY control vaccine. Summary of the overall study and its limitations: Because no day 14 peak-response samples were available, repertoires were characterized only after the peak T cell response. Most participants were white British and females outnumbered males, and the authors suggested that clonal diversity may have been underestimated. The whole spike protein was spanned by vaccine-associated CD4 TCRs, and dominant responses were seen in regions 160-218 and 743-854. Nearly half of unique spike-specific TCRs reportedly recognized epitopes outside regions mutated in the B.1.351 and B.1.1.7 variants. The 56-69-year group was small, and its depth increase did not reach significance, likely because of low power. A significant rise in spike-specific TCR breadth and depth was observed after two AZD1222 doses relative to day 0 and relative to MenACWY recipients. Conclusions about previously exposed vaccinees were limited because only a handful of AZD1222 recipients were SARS-CoV-2 seropositive at baseline.

Explained via the paper, the time point label denotes: baseline before first vaccination. Samples from vaccinated people were obtained from the UK trials COV001 and COV002, which included a single-blind randomized controlled phase 2/3 trial of AZD1222 (ChAdOx1 nCoV-19) in healthy adults. For TCRbeta chain sequencing, PBMC samples were collected from trial participants at day 0 and at day 28 after the second dose. As regards this clone: Its recognized antigen is unknown. Qualities for individual bases were not recorded, and no much larger clone is one base off.

V drops 4 bases and J drops 0 bases, leaving 13 bases in between. CDR1 and CDR2 are drawn from the germline V gene: SGDLS, YYNGEE. The CDR3 holds 15 amino acids from the cysteine to the phenylalanine. Only the CDR3 part of the read is kept: 45 bases, read in frame from the first base. The CDR3 regions of human TCRbeta chains were subjected to immunosequencing. From the authors' description of their analysis: TCRs in the repertoires were matched against a reference library of SARS-CoV-2-specific TCRs that had been generated with the MIRA antigen-specificity platform. Breadth was defined as the fraction of unique TCRs that were SARS-CoV-2-associated. Depth was defined as the fraction of total T cells that were SARS-CoV-2-associated. Each spike-specific TCR was assigned to its reactive spike region and to a CD4 or CD8 class using the MIRA data. Log10-transformed breadth and depth values were compared by one-way ANOVA with Sidak's multiple comparisons tests. TCRdb took this table from immuneACCESS and kept in-frame rearrangements with V and J called. Such tables lack part of the clones; where checked against another copy, unresolved V genes explain under half of the gap, and the rest is unexplained. The DNA gave D and trimming, while V, J and clone size come from that table. The table for this sample lists fewer than 120,000 clones; nearly 90% of them were counted only once. The ten largest clones capture roughly 3.2% of the sample.

The specimen comprised peripheral blood, sampled on day 0 of AZD1222 vaccination. The chain is made from TRBV9 and TRBJ1-2; the D segment could be TRBD1, given 6 matching bases. This TCR came from an adult in good health. The CDR3 in this case is CASSIRDTANYGYTF. In nucleotides, the sequence is TGTGCCAGCAGCATCCGGGACACAGCTAACTATGGCTACACCTTC.